These 21 T cell receptor beta chains were all obtained from the same sample, sequenced in a study of early T cells in non-severe SARS-CoV-2 infection. TCRdb re-derived calls from the 5' RACE reads in MiXCR, one entry per CDR3 protein. Found here are approximately 70,000 distinct CDR3 sequences, around 12% of them singletons; the top ten hold around 2.8%. This sample comprised whole blood, obtained at baseline. The receptors stem from an adult who was a healthcare worker with PCR-confirmed SARS-CoV-2 infection or an uninfected control (not recorded which).

The chain uses TRBV4-1 and TRBJ2-5; tentatively, D is TRBD1 or TRBD2 (5 bases each). Trimming took off 1 base at V and 3 bases at J, with 12 bases between the two ends. The CDR3 covers 15 residues. Per the germline V gene, CDR1 is MGHRA and CDR2 is YSYEKL. CDR3 coding DNA: TGCGCCAGCAGCCAAGGAGGCCGGGGCGAAGAGACCCAGTACTTC. Translating gives CASSQGGRGEETQYF.

The chain has TRBV12-3 or TRBV12-4 and TRBJ1-2, with D uncertain. V shed 6 bases and J shed 0 bases, with 8 bases lying between them. The CDR3 consists of 13 residues. In DNA form, the CDR3 reads TGTGCCAGCAGACCCGGGCCTAACTATGGCTACACCTTC. Residues: CASRPGPNYGYTF.

The table lists this clonotype with many counts. DNA for the CDR3: TGTGCCAGCAGCCAGCGACAGGGAAGAGCCGGGGAGCTGTTTTTT. Translation gives CASSQRQGRAGELFF. The chain couples TRBV7-6 to TRBJ2-2; 7 nucleotides line up with TRBD1. V shed 5 bases and J 6 bases; nucleotides not matched to a gene: 9. Germline V lookup: CDR1 SGHVS, CDR2 FNYEAQ. CDR3 length: 15 residues.

This chain connects TRBV5-1 to TRBJ1-1, with unresolved D. Germline V gene data show CDR1 as SGHRS and CDR2 as YFSETQ. V dropped 3 bases and J dropped 0 bases, with 12 bases sitting between them. The CDR3 sequence is 15 residues long. The CDR3 DNA follows: TGCGCCAGCAGCTCAGGCCACACAGTGAACACTGAAGCTTTCTTT. This codes for CASSSGHTVNTEAFF. The full variable domain, rest sourced from reference TRBV5-1 and TRBJ1-1, is KAGVTQTPRYLIKTRGQQVTLSCSPISGHRSVSWYQQTPGQGLQFLFEYFSETQRNKGNFPGRFSGRQFSNSRSEMNVSTLELGDSALYLCASSSGHTVNTEAFFGQGTRLTVV.

In this sample, this clonotype turned up a few times. The genes are TRBV6-5 and TRBJ2-1, with unresolved D. This CDR3 has 12 residues. V gave up 6 bases and J gave up 4 bases, with 7 bases separating them. CDR1 and CDR2 from the germline V gene are MNHEY and SVGAGI. DNA of the CDR3: TGTGCCAGCAGCGGCCCTTACAATGAGCAGTTCTTC. It translates to CASSGPYNEQFF.

This chain's CDR3 is CASSLVNPTGNYGYTF. The CDR3 DNA reads as TGTGCCAGCAGCTTAGTCAACCCGACAGGGAACTATGGCTACACCTTC. The rearrangement links TRBV11-2 to TRBJ1-2; 7 bases map to TRBD1. The CDR3 has 16 residues. J was trimmed by 2 bases and V by 1 base; bases with no gene match: 7. Germline lookup yields CDR1 SGHAT and CDR2 FQNNGV.

This clonotype was found a few times. The chain carries TRBV3-1 and TRBJ2-7; D uncertain. CDR1 LGHDT and CDR2 YNNKEL come from the germline V gene (reference sequence). The CDR3 covers 11 residues. Trimming cost V 2 bases and J 10 bases, with 9 bases left between them. The CDR3 DNA reads as TGTGCCAGCAGCCAACGTGGCATACAGTACTTC. It is translated as CASSQRGIQYF.

This clonotype was seen more than once but under ten times. The chain joins TRBV7-2 to TRBJ2-1, with D possibly being TRBD1 (5 bases). Per germline, CDR1 SGHTA and CDR2 FQGNSA. Between the trimmed V and J ends, which lost 5 bases and 4 bases, there was a span of 12 bases. This CDR3 region has 14 residues. In DNA, the CDR3 is TGTGCCAGCAGCGCGGACATCGCTTACAATGAGCAGTTCTTC. Translation gives CASSADIAYNEQFF.

This clonotype has only a few counts. This sequence joins TRBV4-1 and TRBJ2-2, with unresolved D. V dropped 1 base and J dropped 8 bases, with 14 bases sitting between them. Germline V gives CDR1 MGHRA, CDR2 YSYEKL. The CDR3 is made up of 15 amino acids. CDR3 in amino acids: CASSQGPGASGELFF. The CDR3 DNA reads TGCGCCAGCAGCCAAGGCCCGGGCGCATCTGGGGAGCTGTTTTTT.

V is TRBV29-1 and J is TRBJ2-1, with unresolved D. Trimming left V 2 bases short and J 2 bases short, with 10 bases between. The CDR3 totals 14 residues. In germline, CDR1 is SQVTM, CDR2 ANQGSEA. The CDR3 reads CSVEISNPYNEQFF. CDR3 coding DNA: TGCAGCGTTGAAATCAGCAACCCCTACAATGAGCAGTTCTTC.

This chain joins TRBV7-8 and TRBJ2-1, with 9 bases lining up with TRBD2. Germline V CDR1 and CDR2: SGHVS, FQNEAQ. The CDR3 covers 15 residues. V trimming: 5 bases; J trimming: 12 bases; junction bases outside the gene matches: 14. The CDR3 region has the DNA TGTGCCAGCAGCCCACCGGGACTAGCAATGATCGGGCAGTTCTTC. Amino acid sequence: CASSPPGLAMIGQFF. The whole variable domain, remainder taken from reference TRBV7-8 and TRBJ2-1, is GAGVSQSPRYKVAKRGQDVALRCDPISGHVSLFWYQQALGQGPEFLTYFQNEAQLDKSGLPSDRFFAERPEGSVSTLKIQRTQQEDSAVYLCASSPPGLAMIGQFFGPGTRLTVL.

The rearrangement joins TRBV12-3 or TRBV12-4 to TRBJ1-5, with D tentatively TRBD1 (5 bases). The germline V and J ends were trimmed by 3 bases and 2 bases, with 17 bases remaining between them. This CDR3 has 17 amino acids. The CDR3 coding sequence is TGTGCCAGCAGTTTTGAGTCCAGGGCCGTGGGCAATCAGCCCCAGCATTTT. Translation gives CASSFESRAVGNQPQHF.

The sample holds a few counts of this clonotype. The genes are TRBV14 and TRBJ1-3; D possibly corresponds to TRBD1 (6 bases). This CDR3 has 17 amino acids. Germline V gene sequence: CDR1 SGHDN, CDR2 FVKESK. V lost 4 bases and J lost 8, with 24 bases in between. The CDR3 is CASSPRNYGTKGDTIYF. CDR3 nucleotide sequence: TGTGCCAGCAGCCCCCGGAACTACGGGACAAAGGGGGACACCATATATTTT.

The rearrangement uses TRBV27 and TRBJ2-2, with TRBD1 matching 7 bases. J gave up 6 bases and V 4 bases, and 14 bases lay outside the gene matches. The CDR3 sequence is 17 residues long. Germline V lookup: CDR1 MNHEY, CDR2 SMNVEV (reference sequence). This chain's CDR3 is CASSSYYLTGAPGELFF. CDR3 coding DNA: TGTGCCAGCAGTTCCTACTACCTCACAGGGGCTCCCGGGGAGCTGTTTTTT.

The chain couples TRBV5-1 to TRBJ2-2; 10 bases are shared with TRBD2. In germline, CDR1 is SGHRS, CDR2 YFSETQ. CDR3 size: 16 residues. After removal of 4 bases from V and 0 bases from J, the junction contained 3 bases not matched to a gene. The CDR3 loop reads CASSTSGAANTGELFF. The CDR3 nucleotides are TGCGCCAGCAGCACTAGCGGGGCGGCGAACACCGGGGAGCTGTTTTTT. Based on the CDR3 plus reference TRBV5-1 and TRBJ2-2, the full variable domain is KAGVTQTPRYLIKTRGQQVTLSCSPISGHRSVSWYQQTPGQGLQFLFEYFSETQRNKGNFPGRFSGRQFSNSRSEMNVSTLELGDSALYLCASSTSGAANTGELFFGEGSRLTVL.

The chain combines TRBV11-2 with TRBJ2-4; D gene unclear. From germline, CDR1 is SGHAT and CDR2 FQNNGV. V shed 5 bases and J shed 3 bases, with 11 bases lying between them. CDR3 length: 14 amino acids. The CDR3 reads CASSALSGKNIQYF. The CDR3 bases are TGTGCCAGCAGCGCACTATCGGGCAAAAACATTCAGTACTTC.

The sample holds a few counts of this clonotype. V gene TRBV19 combines with J gene TRBJ2-5; either TRBD1 or TRBD2 may fit D (5 bases each). Germline V CDR1 and CDR2: LNHDA, SQIVND (reference sequence). With 2 bases removed from V and 4 bases from J, the gap between germline ends came to 14 bases. CDR3 length: 15 residues. The CDR3 region is CASSISRDAGETQYF. In DNA form, the CDR3 reads TGTGCCAGTAGTATAAGCCGGGACGCCGGAGAGACCCAGTACTTC.

In nucleotides, the CDR3 is TGTGCCAGCAGACGGGCGCCTAGCGGGAACTACGAGCAGTACTTC. It codes for CASRRAPSGNYEQYF. J is TRBJ2-7 and V is TRBV5-4, with 9 nucleotides matching TRBD2. CDR1 is SGHNT, CDR2 YYREEE, per germline (reference sequence). This CDR3 contains 15 residues. V trimming: 5 bases; J trimming: 3 bases; junction bases outside the gene matches: 9.

This clonotype was picked up one time. The chain is built from TRBV12-2 and TRBJ1-4. TRBV12-2 is a recognized pseudogene. The CDR3 consists of 14 residues. Here the CDR3 DNA reads TGTGCAAGTCGCTTAGCGTTCTATAATGAAAAACTGTTTTTT. Its protein product is CASRLAFYNEKLFF.

This clonotype was found a few times. V gene TRBV7-6 combines with J gene TRBJ2-1; D ambiguous. V was clipped by 1 base and J by 12 bases, with 13 bases between them. In germline, CDR1 is SGHVS, CDR2 FNYEAQ. The CDR3 runs 13 residues. The CDR3 coding sequence is TGTGCCAGCAGCTTAGAGGTCTGGGCTGGGCAGTTCTTC. Its translation: CASSLEVWAGQFF.

The rearrangement links TRBV9 to TRBJ2-2; D is possibly TRBD1 (5 bases). V lost 6 bases and J lost 6, with 15 bases in between. Per germline, CDR1 SGDLS and CDR2 YYNGEE. This CDR3 comprises 14 residues. CDR3 nucleotides: TGTGCCAGCACCCCTGGGGCGATGGCCGGGGAGCTGTTTTTT. This translates into CASTPGAMAGELFF.